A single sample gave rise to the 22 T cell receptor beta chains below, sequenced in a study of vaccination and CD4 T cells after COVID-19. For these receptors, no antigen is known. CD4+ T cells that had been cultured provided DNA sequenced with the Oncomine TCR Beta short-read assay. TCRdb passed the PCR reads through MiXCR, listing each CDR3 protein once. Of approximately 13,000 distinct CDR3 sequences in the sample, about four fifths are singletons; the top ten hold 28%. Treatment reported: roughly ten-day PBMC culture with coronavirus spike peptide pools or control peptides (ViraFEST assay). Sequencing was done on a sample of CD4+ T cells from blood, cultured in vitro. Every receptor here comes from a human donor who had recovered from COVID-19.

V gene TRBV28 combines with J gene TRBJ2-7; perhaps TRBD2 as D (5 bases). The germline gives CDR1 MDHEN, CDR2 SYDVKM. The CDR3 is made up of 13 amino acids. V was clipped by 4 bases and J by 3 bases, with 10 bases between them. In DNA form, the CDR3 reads TGTGCCAGCAGTTACGGGAACTACTACGAGCAGTACTTC. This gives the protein CASSYGNYYEQYF.

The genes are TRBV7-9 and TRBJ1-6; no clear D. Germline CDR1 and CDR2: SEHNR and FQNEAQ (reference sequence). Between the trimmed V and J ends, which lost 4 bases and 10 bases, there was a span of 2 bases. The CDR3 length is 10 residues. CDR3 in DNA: TGTGCCAGCAGCTCCTCACCCCTCCACTTT. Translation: CASSSSPLHF. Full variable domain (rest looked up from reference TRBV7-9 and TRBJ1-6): DTGVSQNPRHKITKRGQNVTFRCDPISEHNRLYWYRQTLGQGPEFLTYFQNEAQLEKSRLLSDRFSAERPKGSFSTLEIQRTEQGDSAMYLCASSSSPLHFGNGTRLTVT.

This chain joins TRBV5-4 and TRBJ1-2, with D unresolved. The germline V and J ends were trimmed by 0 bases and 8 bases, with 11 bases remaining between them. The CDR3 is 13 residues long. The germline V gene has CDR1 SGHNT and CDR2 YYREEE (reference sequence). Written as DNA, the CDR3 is TGTGCCAGCAGCTTGGCTGGGGTCGGAGGCTACACCTTC. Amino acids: CASSLAGVGGYTF.

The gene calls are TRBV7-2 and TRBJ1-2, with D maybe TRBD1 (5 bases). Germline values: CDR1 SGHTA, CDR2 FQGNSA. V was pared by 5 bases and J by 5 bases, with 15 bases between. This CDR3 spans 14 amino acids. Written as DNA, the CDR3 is TGTGCCAGCAGCCCGGGACGGACTTCGTATGGCTACACCTTC. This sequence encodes CASSPGRTSYGYTF.

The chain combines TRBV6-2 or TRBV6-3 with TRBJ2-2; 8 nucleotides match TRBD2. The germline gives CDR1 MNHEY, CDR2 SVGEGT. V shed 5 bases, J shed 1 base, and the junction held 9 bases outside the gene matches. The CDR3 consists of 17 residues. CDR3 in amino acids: CASSPRTGGKNTGELFF. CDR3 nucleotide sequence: TGTGCCAGCAGTCCTCGAACGGGAGGGAAGAACACCGGGGAGCTGTTTTTT.

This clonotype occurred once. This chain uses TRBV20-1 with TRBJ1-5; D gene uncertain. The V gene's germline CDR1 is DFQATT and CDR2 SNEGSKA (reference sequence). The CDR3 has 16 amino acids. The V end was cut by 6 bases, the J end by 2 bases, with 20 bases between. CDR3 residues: CSAGKTGVGGNQPQHF. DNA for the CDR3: TGCAGTGCGGGAAAAACTGGGGTTGGCGGCAATCAGCCCCAGCATTTT.

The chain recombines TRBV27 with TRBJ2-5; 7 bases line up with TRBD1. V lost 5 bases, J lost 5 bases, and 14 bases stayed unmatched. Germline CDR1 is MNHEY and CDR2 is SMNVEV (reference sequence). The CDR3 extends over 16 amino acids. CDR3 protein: CASSPTGVLGPETQYF. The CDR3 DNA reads TGTGCCAGCAGTCCCACAGGGGTTCTAGGTCCGGAGACCCAGTACTTC.

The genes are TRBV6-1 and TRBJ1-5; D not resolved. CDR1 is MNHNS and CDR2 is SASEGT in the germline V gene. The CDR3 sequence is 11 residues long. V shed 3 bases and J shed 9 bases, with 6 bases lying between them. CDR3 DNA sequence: TGTGCCAGCAGTGAGGATCGGCCCCAGCATTTT. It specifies CASSEDRPQHF.

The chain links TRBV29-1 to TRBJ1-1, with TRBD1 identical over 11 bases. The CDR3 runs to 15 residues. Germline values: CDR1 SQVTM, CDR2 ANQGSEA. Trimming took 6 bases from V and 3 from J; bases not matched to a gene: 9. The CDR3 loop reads CSVYLPGQGDTEAFF. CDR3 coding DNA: TGCAGCGTGTACCTTCCGGGACAGGGGGACACTGAAGCTTTCTTT.

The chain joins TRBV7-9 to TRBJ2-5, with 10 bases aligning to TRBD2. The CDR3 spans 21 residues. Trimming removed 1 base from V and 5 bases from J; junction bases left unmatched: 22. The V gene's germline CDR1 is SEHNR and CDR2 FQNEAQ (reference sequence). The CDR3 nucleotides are TGTGCCAGCAGCTTAGGGGGCCCTAGCGGGAGTTGGGGCAGTCGATTGGAGACCCAGTACTTC. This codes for CASSLGGPSGSWGSRLETQYF.

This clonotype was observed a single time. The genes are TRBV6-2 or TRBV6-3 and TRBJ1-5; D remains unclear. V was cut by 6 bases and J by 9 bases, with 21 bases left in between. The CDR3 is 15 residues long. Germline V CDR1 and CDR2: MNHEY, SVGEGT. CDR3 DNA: TGTGCCAGCAGCTTACCAAATCAGGTGGTCAGGCCCCAGCATTTT. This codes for CASSLPNQVVRPQHF.

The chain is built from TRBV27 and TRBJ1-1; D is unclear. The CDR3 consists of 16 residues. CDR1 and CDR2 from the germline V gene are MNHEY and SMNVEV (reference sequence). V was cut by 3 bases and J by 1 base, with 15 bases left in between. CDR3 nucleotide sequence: TGTGCCAGCAGTTTCGCGGTCGGCGGAGCGAACACTGAAGCTTTCTTT. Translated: CASSFAVGGANTEAFF.

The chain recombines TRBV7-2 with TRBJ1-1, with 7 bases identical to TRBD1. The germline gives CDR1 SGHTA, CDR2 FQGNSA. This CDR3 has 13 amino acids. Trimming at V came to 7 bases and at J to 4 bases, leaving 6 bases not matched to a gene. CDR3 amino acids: CASKSRGGTEAFF. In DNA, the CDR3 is TGTGCCAGCAAGTCCAGGGGGGGCACTGAAGCTTTCTTT. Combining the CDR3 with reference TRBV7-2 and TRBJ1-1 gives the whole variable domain GAGVSQSPSNKVTEKGKDVELRCDPISGHTALYWYRQSLGQGLEFLIYFQGNSAPDKSGLPSDRFSAERTGGSVSTLTIQRTQQEDSAVYLCASKSRGGTEAFFGQGTRLTVV.

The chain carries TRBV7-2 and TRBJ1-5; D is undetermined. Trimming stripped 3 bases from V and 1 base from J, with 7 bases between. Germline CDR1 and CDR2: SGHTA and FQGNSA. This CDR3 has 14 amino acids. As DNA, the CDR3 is TGTGCCAGCAGCTTTCTACCGAGCAATCAGCCCCAGCATTTT. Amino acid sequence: CASSFLPSNQPQHF.

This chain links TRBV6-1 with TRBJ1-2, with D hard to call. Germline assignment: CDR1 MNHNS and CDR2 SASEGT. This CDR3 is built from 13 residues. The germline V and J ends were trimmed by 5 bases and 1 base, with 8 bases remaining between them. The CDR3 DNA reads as TGTGCCAGCAGTTACGCGCTTAACTATGGCTACACCTTC. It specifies CASSYALNYGYTF.

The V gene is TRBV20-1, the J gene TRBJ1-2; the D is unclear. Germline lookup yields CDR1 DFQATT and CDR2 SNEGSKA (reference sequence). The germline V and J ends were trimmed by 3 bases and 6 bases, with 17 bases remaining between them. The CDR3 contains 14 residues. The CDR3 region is CSARGDLGSHGYTF. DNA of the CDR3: TGCAGTGCTAGGGGTGATTTGGGCTCCCATGGCTACACCTTC.

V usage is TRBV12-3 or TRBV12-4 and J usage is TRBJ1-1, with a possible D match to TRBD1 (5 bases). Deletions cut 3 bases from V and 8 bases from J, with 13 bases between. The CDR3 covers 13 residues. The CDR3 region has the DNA TGTGCCAGCAGTTTTGGTGGGGCGAGAGAAGCTTTCTTT. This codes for CASSFGGAREAFF.

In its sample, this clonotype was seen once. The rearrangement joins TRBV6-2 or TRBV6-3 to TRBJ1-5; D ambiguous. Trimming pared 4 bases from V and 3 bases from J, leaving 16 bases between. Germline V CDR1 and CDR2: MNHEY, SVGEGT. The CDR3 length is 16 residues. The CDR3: CASSFSHHNPNQPQHF. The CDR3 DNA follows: TGTGCCAGCAGTTTCTCTCATCACAACCCCAATCAGCCCCAGCATTTT.

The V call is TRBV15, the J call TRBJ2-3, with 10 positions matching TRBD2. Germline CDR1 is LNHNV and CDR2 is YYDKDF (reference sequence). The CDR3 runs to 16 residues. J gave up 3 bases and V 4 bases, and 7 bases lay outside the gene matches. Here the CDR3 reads CATSMGSGRTTDTQYF. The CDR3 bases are TGTGCCACCAGCATGGGTAGCGGGAGGACTACAGATACGCAGTATTTT.

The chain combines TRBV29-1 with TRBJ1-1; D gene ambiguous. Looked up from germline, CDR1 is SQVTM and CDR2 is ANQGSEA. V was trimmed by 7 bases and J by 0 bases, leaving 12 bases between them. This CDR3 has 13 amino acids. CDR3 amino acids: CSAQHALNTEAFF. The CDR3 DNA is TGCAGCGCTCAACACGCGCTGAACACTGAAGCTTTCTTT.

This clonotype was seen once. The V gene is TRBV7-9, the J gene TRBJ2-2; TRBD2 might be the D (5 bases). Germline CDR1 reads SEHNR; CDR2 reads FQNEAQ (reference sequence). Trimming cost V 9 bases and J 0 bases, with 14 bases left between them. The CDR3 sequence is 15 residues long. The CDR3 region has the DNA TGTGCCAGGGGAGAACGCAACGCGAACACCGGGGAGCTGTTTTTT. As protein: CARGERNANTGELFF.

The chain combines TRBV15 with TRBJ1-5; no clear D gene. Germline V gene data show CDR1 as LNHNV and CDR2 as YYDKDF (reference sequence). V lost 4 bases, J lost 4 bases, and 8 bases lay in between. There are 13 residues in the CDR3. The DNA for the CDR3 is TGTGCCACCAGCACGGAGGGTAATCAGCCCCAGCATTTT. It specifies CATSTEGNQPQHF.